The 25 T cell receptor beta chains presented below share a single source sample, sequenced in a study of blood T cell repertoires in COVID-19. Clones were sequenced by immunoSEQ multiplex PCR, and TCRdb holds only the in-frame ones, with some missing. The sample shows 180,000 or so clones, roughly 86% of them seen only once. Sequencing input: peripheral blood. These receptors were collected from a man aged 35-49 years with active or convalescent COVID-19.

The chain links TRBV6-5 to TRBJ1-1; 8 positions agree with TRBD1. The V and J ends lost 6 bases and 6 bases, in that order; junction bases with no gene match: 9. CDR3 length: 14 residues. CDR1 is MNHEY and CDR2 is SVGAGI in the germline V gene. CDR3 DNA: TGTGCCAGCAGCCGGACAGGGAGGGGCGCTGAAGCTTTCTTT. This codes for CASSRTGRGAEAFF.

Details on this clone: The sample has other DNA sequences that encode this CDR3 too. The genes are TRBV7-2 and TRBJ2-7, with 7 bases fitting TRBD1. In germline, CDR1 is SGHTA, CDR2 FQGNSA. After removal of 1 base from V and 2 bases from J, the junction contained 2 bases not matched to a gene. The CDR3 is 14 residues long. The CDR3 nucleotides are TGTGCCAGCAGCTTAGGTCAGGGGGCCTACGAGCAGTACTTC. Translation gives CASSLGQGAYEQYF.

The chain carries TRBV6-5 and TRBJ1-2, with 10 nucleotides matching TRBD1. Germline V lookup: CDR1 MNHEY, CDR2 SVGAGI. The CDR3 runs to 16 residues. Germline trimming cut 2 bases from V and 8 bases from J; bases unmatched to any gene: 11. For the CDR3, the DNA is TGTGCCAGCAGTTACCGGGACAGGGGACGGGGGGTAGGCTACACCTTC. Protein product: CASSYRDRGRGVGYTF.

The rearrangement links TRBV19 to TRBJ1-1; D might be TRBD1 (6 bases). This CDR3 region has 15 residues. The V gene's germline CDR1 is LNHDA and CDR2 SQIVND (reference sequence). V was cut by 6 bases and J by 0 bases, with 14 bases left in between. CDR3 sequence: CASRNPGHLNTEAFF. The CDR3 coding sequence is TGTGCCAGTAGGAACCCGGGACATCTGAACACTGAAGCTTTCTTT.

Only one count was recorded for this clone. The CDR3 here is CASSLIAGGGYNEQFF. CDR3 sequence (DNA): TGTGCCAGCAGCTTAATCGCGGGCGGGGGCTACAATGAGCAGTTCTTC. The chain is built from TRBV11-1 and TRBJ2-1, with 7 positions matching TRBD2. CDR3 length: 16 residues. J gave up 3 bases and V 2 bases, and 7 bases lay outside the gene matches. The V gene's germline CDR1 is SGHAT and CDR2 FQDESV (reference sequence).

V gene TRBV27 combines with J gene TRBJ2-7; no reliable D call. Germline V gene lookup returns CDR1 MNHEY and CDR2 SMNVEV (reference sequence). Trimming took 3 bases from V and 3 from J, leaving 9 bases between them. This CDR3 contains 13 residues. The CDR3 region is CASSFGRNYEQYF. The CDR3 bases are TGTGCCAGCAGTTTTGGCAGAAACTACGAGCAGTACTTC.

The chain is built from TRBV7-3 and TRBJ2-3, with 9 bases lining up with TRBD1. Germline CDR1 is SGHTA and CDR2 is FQGTGA. The CDR3 totals 15 residues. J was trimmed by 3 bases and V by 3 bases; bases with no gene match: 4. In DNA, the CDR3 is TGTGCCAGCAGCTTCGGACAGGGGAGGACAGATACGCAGTATTTT. This encodes CASSFGQGRTDTQYF.

The rearrangement joins TRBV21-1 to TRBJ1-5; the table's D call of TRBD1 was not tested on the DNA. TRBV21-1 is noted as a pseudogene. CDR3 length equals 14 residues. The DNA of the CDR3 is TGTGCCAGCAGGACAGGGGGCACAAATCAGCCCCAGCATTTT. Its translation: CASRTGGTNQPQHF.

The V call is TRBV7-3, the J call TRBJ2-1; perhaps TRBD2 as D (5 bases). Germline V lookup: CDR1 SGHTA, CDR2 FQGTGA. The CDR3 totals 15 residues. The germline V and J ends were trimmed by 5 bases and 0 bases, with 11 bases remaining between them. This chain's CDR3 is CASSTGMSSYNEQFF. The CDR3 bases are TGTGCCAGCAGCACCGGGATGAGCTCCTACAATGAGCAGTTCTTC.

This clone is a singleton in its sample. V and J are TRBV3-1 (or the pseudogene TRBV3-2) and TRBJ2-3, with 7 bases identical to TRBD2. V trimming: 1 base; J trimming: 7 bases; junction bases outside the gene matches: 2. Germline assignment: CDR1 LGHDT and CDR2 YNNKEL (reference sequence). This CDR3 is 13 amino acids long. The CDR3 sequence is CASSQAGGYTQYF. CDR3 bases: TGTGCCAGCAGCCAAGCCGGGGGGTATACGCAGTATTTT.

The chain uses TRBV3-1 (or the pseudogene TRBV3-2) and TRBJ1-3; D might be TRBD1 (6 bases). From germline, CDR1 is LGHDT and CDR2 YNNKEL (reference sequence). V lost 2 bases and J lost 0, with 11 bases in between. The CDR3 length is 16 residues. As DNA, the CDR3 is TGTGCCAGCAGCCAACAGGACAGAATCTCTGGAAACACCATATATTTT. This translates into CASSQQDRISGNTIYF.

CDR3 nucleotide sequence: TGTGCCAGCAGTTTGCAGGGCCAGCAGCAGTACTTC. Its protein product is CASSLQGQQQYF. The V gene is TRBV12-3 or TRBV12-4, the J gene TRBJ2-7, with D possibly being TRBD1 (5 bases). The CDR3 sequence is 12 residues long. V dropped 3 bases and J dropped 8 bases, with 11 bases sitting between them.

This chain links TRBV4-1 with TRBJ1-2, with TRBD1 matching 7 bases. V lost 1 base to trimming and J lost 3 bases; unmatched junction nucleotides: 11. Germline V gene lookup returns CDR1 MGHRA and CDR2 YSYEKL. This CDR3 is built from 17 residues. CDR3 sequence reads: CASSQVIVQGYDYGYTF. For the CDR3, the DNA is TGCGCCAGCAGCCAAGTAATCGTACAGGGGTATGACTATGGCTACACCTTC.

The V call is TRBV18, the J call TRBJ1-2; D is possibly TRBD1 (5 bases). The germline V gene encodes CDR1 KGHSH and CDR2 LQKENI. V lost 6 bases, J lost 5 bases, and 13 bases lay in between. This CDR3 is 13 amino acids long. The CDR3 region is CASSPGLLYGYTF. For the CDR3, the DNA is TGTGCCAGCTCGCCGGGACTCTTATATGGCTACACCTTC.

This clone was observed a few times. CDR3: CASISLGTGRYGYTF. In DNA form, the CDR3 reads TGTGCCAGCATCTCACTGGGGACAGGTCGGTATGGCTACACCTTC. The gene calls are TRBV2 and TRBJ1-2; 8 bases fit TRBD1. This CDR3 contains 15 residues. Germline loops: CDR1 SNHLY, CDR2 FYNNEI. The junction had 12 bases not matched to a gene; V was cut back by 7 bases and J by 5 bases.

V usage is TRBV10-3 and J usage is TRBJ1-1; possibly TRBD1 for D (5 bases). Germline V gives CDR1 ENHRY, CDR2 SYGVKD. The CDR3 loop spans 15 amino acids. The V and J ends lost 2 bases and 4 bases respectively, with 14 bases between them. The CDR3 here is CAISERQGGSTEAFF. Here the CDR3 DNA reads TGTGCCATCAGTGAGAGGCAGGGAGGTAGCACTGAAGCTTTCTTT.

The CDR3 region has the DNA TGCGCCAGCAGCCAAGATGGCGGGGACAGAGCTTTCTTT. Its protein is CASSQDGGDRAFF. The chain has TRBV4-1 and TRBJ1-1, with 7 nucleotides matching TRBD1. This CDR3 spans 13 amino acids. The J segment lost 10 bases and the V segment lost 0 bases, leaving 5 bases of the junction unmatched. CDR1 and CDR2 (germline): MGHRA, YSYEKL.

The chain recombines TRBV6-5 with TRBJ2-7, with 8 bases matching TRBD1. V shed 7 bases and J 6 bases; nucleotides not matched to a gene: 2. The CDR3 sequence is 11 residues long. Germline assignment: CDR1 MNHEY and CDR2 SVGAGI. The DNA for the CDR3 is TGTGCCAGCAACGACAGGGGCGAGCAGTACTTC. Translated, it gives CASNDRGEQYF.

This clone was recorded once. The V and J genes are TRBV11-2 and TRBJ1-1; D ambiguous. CDR1 and CDR2 (germline): SGHAT, FQNNGV. There are 13 residues in the CDR3. V dropped 5 bases and J dropped 4 bases, with 11 bases sitting between them. The CDR3 is CASSREFSTEAFF. In nucleotides, the CDR3 is TGTGCCAGCAGCAGAGAGTTTAGCACTGAAGCTTTCTTT.

The J gene is TRBJ1-2, the V gene TRBV18; D uncertain. V was cut by 2 bases and J by 3 bases, with 10 bases left in between. The CDR3 spans 14 residues. Germline V gene lookup returns CDR1 KGHSH and CDR2 LQKENI. CDR3 sequence reads: CASSPTYGDYGYTF. CDR3 sequence (DNA): TGTGCCAGCTCACCAACGTACGGAGACTATGGCTACACCTTC.

J is TRBJ2-3 and V is TRBV10-3, with D possibly matching TRBD2 (6 bases). Germline CDR1 reads ENHRY; CDR2 reads SYGVKD. The CDR3 loop spans 13 amino acids. With 6 bases removed from V and 6 bases from J, the gap between germline ends came to 13 bases. As DNA, the CDR3 is TGTGCCATCAGGCTGCCGGGGGACGATACGCAGTATTTT. Residues: CAIRLPGDDTQYF.

The V and J genes are TRBV3-1 (or the pseudogene TRBV3-2) and TRBJ2-4; 7 bases are shared with TRBD2. Unmatched junction bases numbered 9, after V lost 0 bases and J lost 1 base. The germline gives CDR1 LGHDT, CDR2 YNNKEL (reference sequence). This CDR3 has 18 residues. The CDR3 here is CASSQDRAGVVAKNIQYF. The CDR3 nucleotides are TGTGCCAGCAGCCAAGACCGGGCGGGGGTTGTGGCCAAAAACATTCAGTACTTC.

The chain uses TRBV5-4 and TRBJ1-3; weak D call: TRBD1 (5 bases). CDR3 length: 14 residues. Germline CDR1 SGHNT, CDR2 YYREEE (reference sequence). V was pared by 4 bases and J by 4 bases, with 12 bases between. The CDR3 here is CASSPDRTGNTIYF. The CDR3 bases are TGTGCCAGCAGCCCCGACAGAACCGGAAACACCATATATTTT. The full variable domain, in which reference TRBV5-4 and TRBJ1-3 provide the parts outside the CDR3, is ETGVTQSPTHLIKTRGQQVTLRCSSQSGHNTVSWYQQALGQGPQFIFQYYREEENGRGNFPPRFSGLQFPNYSSELNVNALELDDSALYLCASSPDRTGNTIYFGEGSWLTVV.

This rearrangement joins TRBV6-1 to TRBJ1-3; a weak D match, TRBD1 (5 bases). The length of the CDR3 is 13 residues. CDR1 and CDR2 (germline): MNHNS, SASEGT. Trimming removed 1 base from V and 8 bases from J, with 9 bases in between. CDR3 amino acids: CASSEEWGDTIYF. CDR3 DNA: TGTGCCAGCAGTGAAGAGTGGGGGGACACCATATATTTT.

V gene TRBV3-1 (or the pseudogene TRBV3-2) combines with J gene TRBJ2-7, with 13 bases lining up with TRBD2. With 1 base clipped from V and 2 bases from J, the junction kept 5 bases outside the gene matches. There are 17 residues in the CDR3. CDR1 and CDR2 from the germline V gene are LGHDT and YNNKEL (reference sequence). The CDR3 coding sequence is TGTGCCAGCAGCCAAGTAGGGACTAGCGGGGTCCCCTACGAGCAGTACTTC. This gives the protein CASSQVGTSGVPYEQYF.